This TCR beta chain was identified during a study of T cell responses to AZD1222 COVID-19 vaccine. Whole-study findings and limits: Unmutated regions of variants are reportedly targeted by nearly half of spike-specific TCRs. At study baseline, merely over 5 AZD1222 recipients were seropositive.

TCRdb's copy holds only in-frame clones and misses some; the assay was immunoSEQ multiplex PCR. The table includes about 27,000 clones, roughly 90% detected once. V shed 2 bases and J shed 3 bases, with 14 bases lying between them. The germline gives CDR1 SGHNT, CDR2 YYREEE (reference sequence). The CDR3 is 15 residues long. As concerns this clone: The antigen is not known.

The source is an adult who received the AZD1222 COVID-19 vaccine. The specimen was peripheral blood, collected 28 days after the second AZD1222 dose. J is TRBJ2-5 and V is TRBV5-4; D uncertain. CDR3 sequence: CASSLSVRPEETQYF. Here the CDR3 DNA reads TGTGCCAGCAGCTTAAGTGTGCGACCGGAAGAGACCCAGTACTTC.